This T cell receptor (beta chain) was captured by sequencing in a study of blood T cells in healthy people across ages. Study-wide results and limits: Both higher diversity and more naive CD4+ cells marked long-lived donors when set against aged donors. The study lacked donor CMV status, which possibly confounded expanded clonotype changes.

In the case of this clonotype: Its specificity is not known.

Each donor was a healthy Caucasian individual from Russia, aged roughly 6 to 95. From germline, CDR1 is SGHRS and CDR2 YFSETQ. Between the trimmed V and J ends, which lost 5 bases and 1 base, there was a span of 12 bases. The CDR3 totals 14 residues. Next came a second PCR, run for roughly 6 to 11 cycles, which used a sample-barcoded 5' primer along with a J-beta primer mix. One entry per CDR3 protein results from TCRdb running MiXCR on the 5' RACE reads. The data hold hundreds of thousands of distinct CDR3 sequences, with 40% to 50% observed a single time. The gene calls are TRBV5-1 and TRBJ1-1; D not resolved. Sample: blood. This TCR was recovered from a man in his sixties in good health. The CDR3 DNA reads as TGCGCCAGCAGTCAGTGGGGAGGGAACACTGAAGCTTTCTTT. Translation gives CASSQWGGNTEAFF.